This entry lists 19 T cell receptor beta chains sequenced from one sample in a study of blood T cell repertoires in COVID-19. The table came from immunoSEQ multiplex PCR; TCRdb's copy has only in-frame clones and leaves some out. The data show a few hundred thousand clones, with roughly 90% seen just once and 1.2% to 1.5% held by the top ten. Input material: PBMCs or T cells enriched from blood (not recorded which). The receptors derive from a woman younger than 30 who had been exposed to COVID-19.

The rearrangement uses TRBV2 and TRBJ1-3; no clear D. The length of the CDR3 is 17 residues. V gave up 0 bases and J gave up 1 base, with 13 bases separating them. Germline V CDR1 and CDR2: SNHLY, FYNNEI. CDR3 in amino acids: CASSEAGGGISGNTIYF. Written as DNA, the CDR3 is TGTGCCAGCAGTGAAGCTGGCGGAGGTATTTCTGGAAACACCATATATTTT.

About this clone: This CDR3 is also generated by other DNA sequences in the sample. CDR3 region: CASSPRTSGGLNTGELFF. Written as DNA, the CDR3 is TGTGCCAGCTCACCGAGGACTAGCGGGGGGTTGAACACCGGGGAGCTGTTTTTT. The chain joins TRBV18 to TRBJ2-2, with 14 bases that match TRBD2. V dropped 3 bases and J dropped 1; count of bases not matched to a gene: 4. CDR1 KGHSH and CDR2 LQKENI come from the germline V gene. The CDR3 length is 18 residues.

The rearrangement uses TRBV4-2 and TRBJ2-7; D remains unclear. This CDR3 has 12 residues. V was pared by 4 bases and J by 0 bases, with 4 bases between. The V gene's germline CDR1 is LGHNA and CDR2 YNFKEQ. The CDR3 nucleotides are TGTGCCAGCAGCCCTATCTCCTACGAGCAGTACTTC. Protein: CASSPISYEQYF.

V and J are TRBV6-5 and TRBJ1-4, with 8 bases that match TRBD1. Germline CDR1 reads MNHEY; CDR2 reads SVGAGI. V lost 4 bases, J lost 7 bases, and 8 bases stayed unmatched. This CDR3 is 15 amino acids long. CDR3 nucleotide sequence: TGTGCCAGCAGTTCGGGACAGGTGGACTCTGAAAAACTGTTTTTT. Translating gives CASSSGQVDSEKLFF.

The rearrangement joins TRBV7-9 to TRBJ1-4, with D hard to call. Germline values: CDR1 SEHNR, CDR2 FQNEAQ (reference sequence). The CDR3 covers 16 residues. Trimming stripped 2 bases from V and 4 bases from J, with 14 bases between. The CDR3 spells CASSLKGGGVNEKLFF. CDR3 coding DNA: TGTGCCAGCAGCTTAAAGGGCGGCGGGGTTAATGAAAAACTGTTTTTT.

V gene TRBV10-3 combines with J gene TRBJ1-2, with D unresolved. Trimming cost V 3 bases and J 9 bases, with 11 bases left between them. The CDR3 has 12 amino acids. CDR1 is ENHRY and CDR2 is SYGVKD in the germline V gene. The CDR3 sequence: CAISDGQVSYTF. For the CDR3, the DNA is TGTGCCATCAGTGATGGGCAGGTCAGCTACACCTTC.

This clone was seen only once. V and J are TRBV20-1 and TRBJ1-5; 7 bases are a match to TRBD1. The trim removed 6 bases at V and 0 bases at J, leaving 11 bases unmatched. Germline loops: CDR1 DFQATT, CDR2 SNEGSKA (reference sequence). CDR3 length: 16 amino acids. The CDR3 DNA is TGCAGTGCGAGTGCCGGGACAGTCTATAGCAATCAGCCCCAGCATTTT. Its translation: CSASAGTVYSNQPQHF.

The genes are TRBV9 and TRBJ2-5, with 9 bases aligning to TRBD2. This CDR3 contains 16 residues. The germline V gene encodes CDR1 SGDLS and CDR2 YYNGEE. V was pared by 0 bases and J by 2 bases, with 5 bases of the junction left unmatched. CDR3 protein: CASSVGGGGVQETQYF. DNA of the CDR3: TGTGCCAGCAGCGTAGGTGGCGGGGGGGTGCAAGAGACCCAGTACTTC.

This chain joins TRBV4-1 and TRBJ2-1; D is unclear. Germline V gene data show CDR1 as MGHRA and CDR2 as YSYEKL. CDR3 length equals 14 residues. V was shortened by 0 bases and J by 4 bases, with 7 bases between the two germline ends. The DNA for the CDR3 is TGCGCCAGCAGCCAAGATACAGCATACAATGAGCAGTTCTTC. As protein: CASSQDTAYNEQFF.

This chain links TRBV4-2 with TRBJ1-2; a possible D gene is TRBD1 (6 bases). The CDR3 consists of 17 residues. The V gene's germline CDR1 is LGHNA and CDR2 YNFKEQ. Trimming removed 0 bases at V and 9 bases at J, with 23 bases between. Written as DNA, the CDR3 is TGTGCCAGCAGCCAAGAGACCCTTGCGCGGGGGGGCGAAAGCTACACCTTC. Residues: CASSQETLARGGESYTF.

The V gene is TRBV7-9, the J gene TRBJ1-1; 9 positions agree with TRBD1. Looked up from germline, CDR1 is SEHNR and CDR2 is FQNEAQ (reference sequence). Trimming took 3 bases from V and 8 from J; bases not matched to a gene: 7. This CDR3 region has 14 residues. CDR3 loop: CASSFPRQGGEAFF. CDR3 nucleotides: TGTGCCAGCAGCTTTCCTAGACAGGGGGGAGAAGCTTTCTTT. The full variable domain, in which reference TRBV7-9 and TRBJ1-1 provide the parts outside the CDR3, is DTGVSQNPRHKITKRGQNVTFRCDPISEHNRLYWYRQTLGQGPEFLTYFQNEAQLEKSRLLSDRFSAERPKGSFSTLEIQRTEQGDSAMYLCASSFPRQGGEAFFGQGTRLTVV.

The table lists this clone with a few counts. The chain combines TRBV29-1 with TRBJ1-2, with D perhaps TRBD1 (5 bases). Germline-derived CDR1 and CDR2 are SQVTM and ANQGSEA. The V end was cut by 4 bases, the J end by 0 bases, with 6 bases between. The CDR3 spans 12 residues. CDR3 residues: CSVVTANYGYTF. CDR3 coding DNA: TGCAGCGTTGTGACAGCTAACTATGGCTACACCTTC.

This clone was recorded once. For the CDR3, the DNA is TGTGCCAGCAGCTTAGGTGGGGCCTCTGGAAACACCATATATTTT. This gives the protein CASSLGGASGNTIYF. The rearrangement joins TRBV7-2 to TRBJ1-3; a weak D match, TRBD1 (5 bases). Germline V gene data show CDR1 as SGHTA and CDR2 as FQGNSA. CDR3 length: 15 amino acids. V lost 1 base to trimming and J lost 0 bases, with 7 bases between them.

The rearrangement uses TRBV27 and TRBJ2-7; D is perhaps TRBD1 (5 bases). Trimming shortened V by 4 bases and J by 2 bases, and 9 bases separated the two germline ends. The CDR3 contains 13 residues. Germline lookup yields CDR1 MNHEY and CDR2 SMNVEV (reference sequence). This CDR3 reads CASSYRGPYEQYF. The CDR3 coding sequence is TGTGCCAGCAGTTATAGGGGCCCCTACGAGCAGTACTTC.

CDR3 DNA sequence: TGCGCCAGCAGCCAAGAGGGGGGGTATGGCTACACCTTC. It is translated as CASSQEGGYGYTF. The chain combines TRBV4-3 with TRBJ1-2; tentatively, D is TRBD1 (5 bases). Germline CDR1 LGHNA, CDR2 YSLEER. Trimming took 0 bases from V and 5 from J, leaving 7 bases between them. This CDR3 has 13 residues.

The chain couples TRBV28 to TRBJ2-2; no clear D gene. Trimming removed 11 bases from V and 0 bases from J, with 13 bases in between. The CDR3 runs 14 residues. Germline V gene sequence: CDR1 MDHEN, CDR2 SYDVKM. The CDR3 loop reads CACRVGANTGELFF. Here the CDR3 DNA reads TGTGCCTGCCGAGTCGGAGCGAACACCGGGGAGCTGTTTTTT.

The V and J genes are TRBV19 and TRBJ1-5, with D possibly matching TRBD1 (6 bases). The CDR3 length is 13 residues. V was cut by 7 bases and J by 4 bases, with 11 bases left in between. The V gene's germline CDR1 is LNHDA and CDR2 SQIVND (reference sequence). CDR3: CASTGTQNQPQHF. CDR3 bases: TGTGCCAGTACCGGGACACAAAATCAGCCCCAGCATTTT.

This chain uses TRBV6-5 with TRBJ1-2; the D gene is possibly TRBD1 (6 bases). CDR1 and CDR2 (germline): MNHEY, SVGAGI. This CDR3 region has 13 residues. V was shortened by 6 bases and J by 8 bases, with 16 bases between the two germline ends. Here the CDR3 DNA reads TGTGCCAGCAGCCGAAACAGGGTCTGGGGCTACACCTTC. Translated, it gives CASSRNRVWGYTF.

The count of this clone is one. The rearrangement links TRBV5-4 to TRBJ1-1, with D perhaps matching TRBD1 (5 bases). The V gene's germline CDR1 is SGHNT and CDR2 YYREEE (reference sequence). V dropped 0 bases and J dropped 1 base, with 19 bases sitting between them. This CDR3 spans 18 amino acids. DNA of the CDR3: TGTGCCAGCAGCTTGGAACCCATTGGGGCCCCAAAGAACACTGAAGCTTTCTTT. Residues: CASSLEPIGAPKNTEAFF.